What follows are 11 T cell receptor beta chains derived from one specimen sequenced in a study of blood T cell repertoires in COVID-19. The protocol was immunoSEQ multiplex PCR, while the TCRdb copy is restricted to in-frame clones and leaves out a portion. This table has around 400,000 clones, about 88% appearing once. The sequencing input was PBMCs or T cells enriched from blood (not recorded which). The source of these receptors is a young woman who had been exposed to COVID-19.

This clone was detected a few times. The chain is built from TRBV18 and TRBJ2-5; D possibly corresponds to TRBD2 (5 bases). Germline CDR1 KGHSH, CDR2 LQKENI. Trimming pared 0 bases from V and 5 bases from J, leaving 16 bases between. The CDR3 is made up of 16 amino acids. CDR3 protein: CASSPPPGSRGETQYF. The CDR3 DNA reads as TGTGCCAGCTCACCACCCCCCGGGTCCCGAGGGGAGACCCAGTACTTC.

This clone was detected only once. The V gene is TRBV6-5, the J gene TRBJ2-7, with D unclear. The CDR3 is made up of 12 amino acids. Trimming stripped 11 bases from V and 4 bases from J, with 15 bases between. Germline assignment: CDR1 MNHEY and CDR2 SVGAGI. CDR3 in amino acids: CAVTTRTYEQYF. The DNA of the CDR3 is TGTGCCGTAACGACAAGAACTTACGAGCAGTACTTC.

The V gene is TRBV5-1, the J gene TRBJ2-2; D possibly corresponds to TRBD1 (6 bases). Per germline, CDR1 SGHRS and CDR2 YFSETQ. Trimming pared 7 bases from V and 4 bases from J, leaving 14 bases between. This CDR3 region has 14 residues. CDR3 nucleotide sequence: TGCGCCAGCGGCCTGGGACACCCCACCGGGGAGCTGTTTTTT. This codes for CASGLGHPTGELFF.

The J gene is TRBJ1-2, the V gene TRBV7-2; a possible D gene is TRBD1 (6 bases). CDR1 SGHTA and CDR2 FQGNSA come from the germline V gene. V lost 4 bases, J lost 1 base, and 16 bases lay in between. The CDR3 is 16 amino acids. In DNA form, the CDR3 reads TGTGCCAGCAGCTCTAGGCCCCGGGACAATAACTATGGCTACACCTTC. Residues: CASSSRPRDNNYGYTF.

The chain recombines TRBV19 with TRBJ2-7; TRBD1 agrees at 7 bases. The V gene end was trimmed by 8 bases and the J gene end by 1 base; junction bases not matched to a gene: 14. The CDR3 sequence is 16 residues long. From germline, CDR1 is LNHDA and CDR2 SQIVND (reference sequence). CDR3 in amino acids: CASLIDRGQPSYEQYF. CDR3 DNA: TGTGCCAGTCTGATCGACCGGGGACAGCCATCCTACGAGCAGTACTTC.

The V call is TRBV3-1 (or the pseudogene TRBV3-2), the J call TRBJ2-5; unclear D gene. Germline V CDR1 and CDR2: LGHDT, YNNKEL (reference sequence). The V end lost 4 bases, the J end lost 1 base, and 13 bases lay between the germline ends. The CDR3 loop spans 15 amino acids. In nucleotides, the CDR3 is TGTGCCAGCAGCCCATACGGCCCGGGCCAAGAGACCCAGTACTTC. This codes for CASSPYGPGQETQYF.

This clone was counted once. This chain joins TRBV6-2 or TRBV6-3 and TRBJ1-1; D gene uncertain. The germline V gene has CDR1 MNHEY and CDR2 SVGEGT. V was shortened by 2 bases and J by 1 base, with 5 bases between the two germline ends. The CDR3 loop spans 13 amino acids. The CDR3 nucleotides are TGTGCCAGCAGTTACGGTAGGAACACTGAAGCTTTCTTT. It translates to CASSYGRNTEAFF.

This clone was observed once. J is TRBJ2-5 and V is TRBV5-8; D perhaps matches TRBD2 (6 bases). The length of the CDR3 is 14 residues. Germline V gene lookup returns CDR1 SGHTS and CDR2 YDEGEE. Trimming left V 3 bases short and J 0 bases short, with 9 bases between. The CDR3 DNA reads TGTGCCAGCAGCTGGGGGACTTACCAAGAGACCCAGTACTTC. Translating it yields CASSWGTYQETQYF.

This chain uses TRBV18 with TRBJ1-4; TRBD1 might be the D (6 bases). This CDR3 has 15 amino acids. Trimming cost V 6 bases and J 7 bases, with 18 bases left between them. CDR1 is KGHSH, CDR2 LQKENI, per germline. The chain's CDR3 is CASSTQGSGGEKLFF. The CDR3 DNA reads as TGTGCCAGCTCGACCCAGGGGAGCGGCGGTGAAAAACTGTTTTTT.

This sequence joins TRBV4-1 and TRBJ1-6; 9 bases line up with TRBD1. The CDR3 has 13 amino acids. Trimming removed 4 bases from V and 10 bases from J; junction bases left unmatched: 2. CDR1 is MGHRA and CDR2 is YSYEKL in the germline V gene. The CDR3 nucleotides are TGCGCCAGCAGCCTGACAGGGGGGTCACCCCTCCACTTT. As protein: CASSLTGGSPLHF.

The V and J genes are TRBV21-1 and TRBJ1-1; the table gives TRBD1 as D, unverified against the DNA. TRBV21-1 constitutes a pseudogene. This CDR3 spans 16 amino acids. CDR3 residues: CASSKISDRLGTEAFF. The CDR3 DNA reads TGTGCCAGCAGCAAAATATCGGACAGGCTGGGCACTGAAGCTTTCTTT.